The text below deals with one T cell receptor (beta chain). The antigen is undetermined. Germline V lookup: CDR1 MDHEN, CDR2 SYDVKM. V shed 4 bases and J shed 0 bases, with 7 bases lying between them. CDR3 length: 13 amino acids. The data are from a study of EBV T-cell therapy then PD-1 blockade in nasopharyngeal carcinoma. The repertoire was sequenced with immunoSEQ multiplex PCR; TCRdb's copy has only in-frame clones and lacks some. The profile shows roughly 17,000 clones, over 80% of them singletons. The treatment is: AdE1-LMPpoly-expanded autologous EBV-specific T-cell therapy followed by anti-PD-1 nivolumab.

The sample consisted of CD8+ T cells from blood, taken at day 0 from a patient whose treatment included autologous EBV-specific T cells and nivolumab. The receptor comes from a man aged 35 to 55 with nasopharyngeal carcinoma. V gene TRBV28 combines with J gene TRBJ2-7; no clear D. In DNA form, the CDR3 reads TGTGCCAGCAGTTATACTACCTCCTACGAGCAGTACTTC. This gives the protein CASSYTTSYEQYF.